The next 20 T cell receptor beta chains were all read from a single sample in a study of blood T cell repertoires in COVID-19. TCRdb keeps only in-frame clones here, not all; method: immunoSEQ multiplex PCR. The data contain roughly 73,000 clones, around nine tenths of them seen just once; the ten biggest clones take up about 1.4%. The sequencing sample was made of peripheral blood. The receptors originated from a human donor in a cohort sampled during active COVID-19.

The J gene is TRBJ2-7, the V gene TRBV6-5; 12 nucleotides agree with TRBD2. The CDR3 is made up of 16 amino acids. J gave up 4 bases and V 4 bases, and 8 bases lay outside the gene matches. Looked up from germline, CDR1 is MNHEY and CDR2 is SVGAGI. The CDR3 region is CASSSGSTSGSYEQYF. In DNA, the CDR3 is TGTGCCAGCAGTTCAGGGTCGACTAGCGGGAGTTACGAGCAGTACTTC.

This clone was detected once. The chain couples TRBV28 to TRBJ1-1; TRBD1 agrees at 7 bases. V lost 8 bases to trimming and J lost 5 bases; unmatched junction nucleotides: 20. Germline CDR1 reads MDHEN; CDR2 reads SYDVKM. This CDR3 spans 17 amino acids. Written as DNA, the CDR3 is TGTGCCAGCCGCTACTCAGACAGGGAGTGGGCCAAGACTGAAGCTTTCTTT. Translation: CASRYSDREWAKTEAFF.

This chain's CDR3 is CASSSPLEEQYF. For the CDR3, the DNA is TGCGCCAGCTCCTCCCCCCTTGAGGAGCAGTACTTC. The chain carries TRBV23-1 and TRBJ2-7; D call uncertain. TRBV23-1 is designated an ORF whose function remains uncertain. Trimming removed 8 bases from V and 7 bases from J, with 15 bases in between. The CDR3 covers 12 residues.

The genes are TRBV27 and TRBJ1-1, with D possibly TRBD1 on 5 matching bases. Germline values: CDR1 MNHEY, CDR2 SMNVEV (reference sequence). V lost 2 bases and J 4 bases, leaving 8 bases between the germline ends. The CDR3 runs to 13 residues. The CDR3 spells CASSLTGVTEAFF. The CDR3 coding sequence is TGTGCCAGCAGTTTAACGGGGGTCACTGAAGCTTTCTTT.

CDR3 sequence reads: CASSTGSQGQSGNTIYF. DNA of the CDR3: TGTGCCAGCTCAACCGGGTCTCAAGGACAGTCTGGAAACACCATATATTTT. V usage is TRBV18 and J usage is TRBJ1-3, with TRBD1 as a possible D gene (6 bases). Germline V gives CDR1 KGHSH, CDR2 LQKENI. Trimming shortened V by 5 bases and J by 1 base, and 18 bases separated the two germline ends. The CDR3 contains 17 residues.

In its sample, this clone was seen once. The CDR3 DNA sequence: TGTGCCAGCAGCCCGGGGGTAGCGGGAGCGTTACGCGAGCAGTACTTC. Protein: CASSPGVAGALREQYF. The chain joins TRBV11-2 to TRBJ2-7; TRBD2 agrees at 9 bases. Germline V gene lookup returns CDR1 SGHAT and CDR2 FQNNGV. The trim removed 5 bases at V and 6 bases at J, leaving 14 bases unmatched. The CDR3 spans 16 residues. The whole variable domain, filled in from reference TRBV11-2 and TRBJ2-7, reads EAGVAQSPRYKIIEKRQSVAFWCNPISGHATLYWYQQILGQGPKLLIQFQNNGVVDDSQLPKDRFSAERLKGVDSTLKIQPAKLEDSAVYLCASSPGVAGALREQYFGPGTRLTVT.

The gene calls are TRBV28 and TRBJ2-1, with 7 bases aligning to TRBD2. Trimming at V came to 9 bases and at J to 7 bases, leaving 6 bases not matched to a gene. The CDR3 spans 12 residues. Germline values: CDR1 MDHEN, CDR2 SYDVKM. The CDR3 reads CASRGSRNEQFF. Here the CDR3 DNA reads TGTGCCAGTCGCGGGAGTCGGAATGAGCAGTTCTTC.

CDR3 protein: CASSPGVGVYNEQFF. CDR3 nucleotide sequence: TGTGCCAGCAGTCCCGGGGTTGGGGTGTACAATGAGCAGTTCTTC. The rearrangement joins TRBV27 to TRBJ2-1; a weak D match, TRBD2 (5 bases). CDR1 is MNHEY, CDR2 SMNVEV, per germline (reference sequence). This CDR3 spans 15 amino acids. V dropped 5 bases and J dropped 4 bases, with 15 bases sitting between them.

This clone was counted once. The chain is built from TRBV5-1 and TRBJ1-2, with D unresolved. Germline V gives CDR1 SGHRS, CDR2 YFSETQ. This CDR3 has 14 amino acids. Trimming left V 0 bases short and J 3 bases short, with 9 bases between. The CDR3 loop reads CASSLAGEHYGYTF. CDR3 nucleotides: TGCGCCAGCAGCTTGGCCGGGGAGCACTATGGCTACACCTTC.

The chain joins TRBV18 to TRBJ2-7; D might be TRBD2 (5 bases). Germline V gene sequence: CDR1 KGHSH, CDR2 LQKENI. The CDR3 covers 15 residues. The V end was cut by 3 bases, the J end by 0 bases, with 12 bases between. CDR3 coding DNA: TGTGCCAGCTCACCGATAGCGTCGAGCTCCTACGAGCAGTACTTC. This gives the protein CASSPIASSSYEQYF.

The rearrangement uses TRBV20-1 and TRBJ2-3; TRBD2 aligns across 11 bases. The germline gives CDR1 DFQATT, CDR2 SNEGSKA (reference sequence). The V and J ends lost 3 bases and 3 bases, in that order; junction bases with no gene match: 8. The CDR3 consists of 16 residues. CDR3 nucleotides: TGCAGTGCTAGTGGGGGAGTAGCGGGAGGGACAGATACGCAGTATTTT. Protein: CSASGGVAGGTDTQYF.

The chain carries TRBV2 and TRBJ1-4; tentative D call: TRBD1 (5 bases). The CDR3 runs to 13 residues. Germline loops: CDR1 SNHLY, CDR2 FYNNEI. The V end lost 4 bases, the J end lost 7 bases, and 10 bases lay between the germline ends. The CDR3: CASSVREGEKLFF. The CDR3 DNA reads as TGTGCCAGCAGTGTCAGGGAGGGTGAAAAACTGTTTTTT.

The CDR3 here is CATSDPGQHYGYTF. The CDR3 DNA follows: TGTGCCACCAGTGACCCGGGACAGCACTATGGCTACACCTTC. The chain uses TRBV24-1 and TRBJ1-2, with 7 bases lining up with TRBD1. CDR1 is KGHDR and CDR2 is SFDVKD in the germline V gene. This CDR3 region has 14 residues. J was trimmed by 3 bases and V by 4 bases; bases with no gene match: 4.

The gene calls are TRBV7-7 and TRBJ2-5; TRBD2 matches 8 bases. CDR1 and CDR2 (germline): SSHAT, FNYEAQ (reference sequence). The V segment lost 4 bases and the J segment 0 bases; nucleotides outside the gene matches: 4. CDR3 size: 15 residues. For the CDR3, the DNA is TGTGCCAGCAGCTCCCGGGGGGGTAACCAAGAGACCCAGTACTTC. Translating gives CASSSRGGNQETQYF.

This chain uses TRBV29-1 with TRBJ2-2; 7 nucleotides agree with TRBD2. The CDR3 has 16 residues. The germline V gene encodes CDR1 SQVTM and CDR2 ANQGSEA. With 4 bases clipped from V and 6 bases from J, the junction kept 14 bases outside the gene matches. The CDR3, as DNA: TGCAGCGTTGGAGTCACGACCCTGGGGAGGGCCGGGGAGCTGTTTTTT. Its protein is CSVGVTTLGRAGELFF.

The CDR3 loop reads CASSQSVNTEAFF. CDR3 nucleotides: TGCGCCAGCAGCCAATCTGTGAACACTGAAGCTTTCTTT. This rearrangement joins TRBV4-1 to TRBJ1-1, with no clear D. The CDR3 has 13 amino acids. V lost 2 bases and J lost 0, with 4 bases in between. Per germline, CDR1 MGHRA and CDR2 YSYEKL.

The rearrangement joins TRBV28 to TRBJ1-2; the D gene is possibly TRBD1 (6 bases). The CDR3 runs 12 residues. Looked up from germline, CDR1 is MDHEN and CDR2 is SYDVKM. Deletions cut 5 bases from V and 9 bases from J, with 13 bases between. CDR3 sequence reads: CASSDGTRRYTF. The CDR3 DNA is TGTGCCAGCAGTGATGGGACAAGACGCTACACCTTC.

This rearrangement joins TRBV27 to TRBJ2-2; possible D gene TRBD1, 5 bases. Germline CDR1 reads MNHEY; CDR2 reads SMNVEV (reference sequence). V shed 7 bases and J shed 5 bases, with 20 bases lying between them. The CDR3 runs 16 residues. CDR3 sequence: CASTPYDSPTTGELFF. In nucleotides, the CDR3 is TGTGCCAGCACCCCTTATGACAGCCCAACGACCGGGGAGCTGTTTTTT.

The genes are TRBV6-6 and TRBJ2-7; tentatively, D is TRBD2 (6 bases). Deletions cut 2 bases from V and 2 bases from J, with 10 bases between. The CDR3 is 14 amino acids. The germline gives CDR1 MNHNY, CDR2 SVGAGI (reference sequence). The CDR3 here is CASSYGGSPYEQYF. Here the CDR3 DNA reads TGTGCCAGCAGTTACGGGGGGTCCCCCTACGAGCAGTACTTC.

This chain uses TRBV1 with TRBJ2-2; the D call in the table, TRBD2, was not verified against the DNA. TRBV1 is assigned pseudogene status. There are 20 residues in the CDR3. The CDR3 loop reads CTSSQETSGRPVWDTGELFF. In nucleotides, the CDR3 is TGCACCAGCAGCCAAGAGACTAGCGGGAGACCGGTTTGGGACACCGGGGAGCTGTTTTTT.